This T cell receptor (beta chain) was documented in a study of human CD8 memory T cell subsets. Researchers made TCR beta libraries via UMI-labeled 5' RACE. In the source study's methods: There were between about 3,000 and 20,000 functional CDR3 beta clonotypes held in each TCR beta library. TCRdb re-called the 5' RACE reads, yielding one record per CDR3 amino acid sequence without DNA. TCRdb's processing, not the study's, gives the V and J calls here. The sample includes around 9,600 distinct CDR3 sequences. The CDR3 is 14 residues long. The germline CDR1 and CDR2 sequences are SQVTM and ANQGSEA. TPEX cells, early memory CD8+ T cells with exhausted-like traits, were CCR7+ PD-1+ TIGIT+. Buffy coats of healthy donors provided the PBMC used. Total CD8+ T cells underwent enrichment via negative magnetic separation. Note on this clonotype: What it binds is not known.

Study-wide results and limits: Both stem-like memory T cells and precursor exhausted T cells showed comparably high diversity, which set them apart from effector memory cells.

The chain combines TRBV29-1 with TRBJ2-7; lacking DNA, the TRBD2 call made by TCRdb goes unchecked. This sequence was found in a human donor in good health. The specimen was CD8+ T cells from PBMCs. CDR3: CSVATSDGSYEQYF.